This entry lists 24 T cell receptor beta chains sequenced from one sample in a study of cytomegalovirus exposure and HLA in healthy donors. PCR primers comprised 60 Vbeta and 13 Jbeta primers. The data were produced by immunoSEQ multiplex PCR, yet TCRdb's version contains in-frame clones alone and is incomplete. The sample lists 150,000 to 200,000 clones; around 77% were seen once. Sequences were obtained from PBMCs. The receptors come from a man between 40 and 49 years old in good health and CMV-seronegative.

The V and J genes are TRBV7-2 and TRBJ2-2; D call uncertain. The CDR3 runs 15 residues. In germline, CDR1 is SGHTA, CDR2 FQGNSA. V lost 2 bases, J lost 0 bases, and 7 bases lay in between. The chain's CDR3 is CASSLNNPNTGELFF. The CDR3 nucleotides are TGTGCCAGCAGCTTAAACAATCCGAACACCGGGGAGCTGTTTTTT.

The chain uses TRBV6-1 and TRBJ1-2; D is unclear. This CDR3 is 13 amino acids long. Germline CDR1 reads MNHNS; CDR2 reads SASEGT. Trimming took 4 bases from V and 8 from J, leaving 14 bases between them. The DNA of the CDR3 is TGTGCCAGCAGTGTACATTCCGGAGGGGGCTACACCTTC. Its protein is CASSVHSGGGYTF.

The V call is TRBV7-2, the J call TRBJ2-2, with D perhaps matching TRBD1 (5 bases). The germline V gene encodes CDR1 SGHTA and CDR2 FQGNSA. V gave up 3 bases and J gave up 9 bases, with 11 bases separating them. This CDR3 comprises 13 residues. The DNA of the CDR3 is TGTGCCAGCAGCTTCCAGGGTGGCCGGGAGCTGTTTTTT. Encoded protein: CASSFQGGRELFF.

CDR3 DNA sequence: TGCGCCAGCAGCTTAGAGTATAACAATGAGCAGTTCTTC. The encoded protein is CASSLEYNNEQFF. The V gene is TRBV5-1, the J gene TRBJ2-1; D gene unclear. V was cut by 2 bases and J by 5 bases, with 8 bases left in between. This CDR3 comprises 13 residues. Germline V lookup: CDR1 SGHRS, CDR2 YFSETQ.

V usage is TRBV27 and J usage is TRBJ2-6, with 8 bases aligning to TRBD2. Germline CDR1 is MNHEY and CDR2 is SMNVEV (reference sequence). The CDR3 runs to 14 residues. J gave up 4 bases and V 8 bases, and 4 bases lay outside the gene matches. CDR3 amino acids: CASRGGSGANVLTF. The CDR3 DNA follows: TGTGCCAGCCGCGGGGGGTCGGGGGCCAACGTCCTGACTTTC.

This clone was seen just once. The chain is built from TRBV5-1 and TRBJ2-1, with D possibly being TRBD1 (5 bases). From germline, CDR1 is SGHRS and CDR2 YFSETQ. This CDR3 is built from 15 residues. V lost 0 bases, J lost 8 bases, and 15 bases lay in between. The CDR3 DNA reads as TGCGCCAGCAGCTTGGTGGCAGGGTCGACGGATGAGCAGTTCTTC. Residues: CASSLVAGSTDEQFF.

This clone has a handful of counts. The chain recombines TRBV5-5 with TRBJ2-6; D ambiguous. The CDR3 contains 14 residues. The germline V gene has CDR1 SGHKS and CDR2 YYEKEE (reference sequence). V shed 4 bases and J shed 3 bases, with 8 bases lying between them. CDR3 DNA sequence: TGTGCCAGCAGCGGGCTCAGTGGGGCCAACGTCCTGACTTTC. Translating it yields CASSGLSGANVLTF.

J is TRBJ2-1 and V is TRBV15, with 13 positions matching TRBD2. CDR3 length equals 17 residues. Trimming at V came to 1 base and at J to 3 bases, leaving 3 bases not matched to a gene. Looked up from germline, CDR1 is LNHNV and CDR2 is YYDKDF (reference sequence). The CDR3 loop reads CATSRGRLAGGYNEQFF. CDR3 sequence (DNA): TGTGCCACCAGCAGAGGCCGACTAGCGGGAGGCTACAATGAGCAGTTCTTC.

The CDR3 protein is CAWSVMGQHNSPLHF. The CDR3, as DNA: TGTGCCTGGAGTGTAATGGGGCAGCATAATTCACCCCTCCACTTT. This chain connects TRBV30 to TRBJ1-6, with D possibly matching TRBD1 (5 bases). The CDR3 consists of 15 residues. Trimming pared 0 bases from V and 5 bases from J, leaving 11 bases between. Germline V gene data show CDR1 as GTSNPN and CDR2 as SVGIG (reference sequence).

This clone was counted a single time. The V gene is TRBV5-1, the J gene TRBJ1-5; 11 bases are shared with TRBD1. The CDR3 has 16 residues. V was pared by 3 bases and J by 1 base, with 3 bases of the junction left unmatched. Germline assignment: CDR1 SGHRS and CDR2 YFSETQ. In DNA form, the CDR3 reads TGCGCCAGCAGCTCCGGGACAGGGGGGAGCAATCAGCCCCAGCATTTT. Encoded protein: CASSSGTGGSNQPQHF.

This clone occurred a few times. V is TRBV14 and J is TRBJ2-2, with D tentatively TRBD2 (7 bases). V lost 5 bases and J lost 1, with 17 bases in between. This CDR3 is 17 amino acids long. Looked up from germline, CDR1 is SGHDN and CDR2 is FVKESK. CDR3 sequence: CASSSRGAGRNTGELFF. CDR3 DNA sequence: TGTGCCAGCAGCTCCCGGGGGGCAGGGAGGAACACCGGGGAGCTGTTTTTT.

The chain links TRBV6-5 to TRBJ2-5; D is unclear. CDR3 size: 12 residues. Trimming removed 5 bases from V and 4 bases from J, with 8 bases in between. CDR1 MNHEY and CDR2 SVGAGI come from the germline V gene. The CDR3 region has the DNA TGTGCCAGCAGTATGTTCGGAGAGACCCAGTACTTC. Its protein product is CASSMFGETQYF.

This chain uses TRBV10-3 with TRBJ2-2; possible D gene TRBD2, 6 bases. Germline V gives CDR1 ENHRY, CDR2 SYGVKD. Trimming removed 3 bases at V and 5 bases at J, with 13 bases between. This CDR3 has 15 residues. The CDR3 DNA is TGTGCCATCAGTGATGGCGGGACCATAACCGGGGAGCTGTTTTTT. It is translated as CAISDGGTITGELFF.

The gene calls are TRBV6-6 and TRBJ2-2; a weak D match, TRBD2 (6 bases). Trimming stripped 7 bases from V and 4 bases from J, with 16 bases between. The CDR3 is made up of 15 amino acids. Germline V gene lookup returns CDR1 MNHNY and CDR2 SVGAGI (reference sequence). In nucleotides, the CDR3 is TGTGCCAGCATCGAATCGGGACTCCCCACCGGGGAGCTGTTTTTT. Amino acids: CASIESGLPTGELFF.

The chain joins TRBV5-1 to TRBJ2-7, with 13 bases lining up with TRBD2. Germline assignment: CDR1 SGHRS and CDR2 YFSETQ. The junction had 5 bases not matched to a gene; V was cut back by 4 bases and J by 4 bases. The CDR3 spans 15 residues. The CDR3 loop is CASSDRLAGGYEQYF. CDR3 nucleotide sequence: TGCGCCAGCAGCGACCGACTAGCGGGAGGTTACGAGCAGTACTTC.

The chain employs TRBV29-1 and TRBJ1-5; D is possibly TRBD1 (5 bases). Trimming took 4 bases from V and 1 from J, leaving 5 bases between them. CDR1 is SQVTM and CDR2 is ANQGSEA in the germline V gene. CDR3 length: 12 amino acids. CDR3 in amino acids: CSVAGSNQPQHF. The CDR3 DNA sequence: TGCAGCGTTGCAGGGAGCAATCAGCCCCAGCATTTT. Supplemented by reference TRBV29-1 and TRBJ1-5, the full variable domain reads SAVISQKPSRDICQRGTSLTIQCQVDSQVTMMFWYRQQPGQSLTLIATANQGSEATYESGFVIDKFPISRPNLTFSTLTVSNMSPEDSSIYLCSVAGSNQPQHFGDGTRLSIL.

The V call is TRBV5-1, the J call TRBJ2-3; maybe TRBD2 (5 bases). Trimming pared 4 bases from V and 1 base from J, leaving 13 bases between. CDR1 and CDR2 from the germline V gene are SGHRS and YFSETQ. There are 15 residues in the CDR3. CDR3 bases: TGCGCCAGCAGCACGGACTCGATGGGCACAGATACGCAGTATTTT. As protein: CASSTDSMGTDTQYF. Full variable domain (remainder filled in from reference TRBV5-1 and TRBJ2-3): KAGVTQTPRYLIKTRGQQVTLSCSPISGHRSVSWYQQTPGQGLQFLFEYFSETQRNKGNFPGRFSGRQFSNSRSEMNVSTLELGDSALYLCASSTDSMGTDTQYFGPGTRLTVL.

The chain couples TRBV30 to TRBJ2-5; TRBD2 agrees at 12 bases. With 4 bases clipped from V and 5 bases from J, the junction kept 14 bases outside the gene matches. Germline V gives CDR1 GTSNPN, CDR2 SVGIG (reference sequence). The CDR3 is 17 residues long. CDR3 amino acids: CAWKEASGRAGGETQYF. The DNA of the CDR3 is TGTGCCTGGAAGGAGGCTAGCGGGAGGGCCGGGGGTGAGACCCAGTACTTC.

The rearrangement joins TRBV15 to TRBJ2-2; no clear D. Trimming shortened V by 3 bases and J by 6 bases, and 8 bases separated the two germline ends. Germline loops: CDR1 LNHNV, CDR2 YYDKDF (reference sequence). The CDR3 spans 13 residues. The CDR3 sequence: CATSSRTAGELFF. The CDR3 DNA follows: TGTGCCACCAGCAGTAGAACAGCCGGGGAGCTGTTTTTT.

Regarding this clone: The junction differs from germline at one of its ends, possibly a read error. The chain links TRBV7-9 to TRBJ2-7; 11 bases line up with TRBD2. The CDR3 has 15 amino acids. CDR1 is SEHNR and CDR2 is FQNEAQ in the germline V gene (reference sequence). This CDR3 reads CSSRLGTSGSYEQYF. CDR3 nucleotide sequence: TGTTCCAGCAGACTCGGGACTAGCGGCTCCTACGAGCAGTACTTC.

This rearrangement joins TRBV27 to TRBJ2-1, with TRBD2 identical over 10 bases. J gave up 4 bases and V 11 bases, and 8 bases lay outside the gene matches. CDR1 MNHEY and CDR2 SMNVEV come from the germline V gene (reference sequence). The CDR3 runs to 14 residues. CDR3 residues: CAAAPSGSYNEQFF. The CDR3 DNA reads TGTGCCGCCGCCCCTAGCGGGAGTTACAATGAGCAGTTCTTC.

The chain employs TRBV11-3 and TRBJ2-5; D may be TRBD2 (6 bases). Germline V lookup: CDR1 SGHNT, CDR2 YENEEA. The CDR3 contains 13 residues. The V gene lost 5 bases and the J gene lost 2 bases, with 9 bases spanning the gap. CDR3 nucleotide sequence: TGTGCCAGCAGCCGGGACTTTCAAGAGACCCAGTACTTC. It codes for CASSRDFQETQYF.

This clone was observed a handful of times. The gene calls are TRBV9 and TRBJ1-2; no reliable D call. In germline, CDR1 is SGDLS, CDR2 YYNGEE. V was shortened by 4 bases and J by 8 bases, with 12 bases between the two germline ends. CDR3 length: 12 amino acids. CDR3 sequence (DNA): TGTGCCAGCAGCTTCGGGATGGAGGGCTACACCTTC. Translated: CASSFGMEGYTF.

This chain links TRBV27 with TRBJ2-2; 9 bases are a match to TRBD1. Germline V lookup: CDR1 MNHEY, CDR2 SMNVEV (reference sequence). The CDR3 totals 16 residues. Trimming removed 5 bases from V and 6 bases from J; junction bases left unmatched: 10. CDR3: CASSLWDRVTAGELFF. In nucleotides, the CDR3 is TGTGCCAGCAGTCTTTGGGACAGGGTTACGGCCGGGGAGCTGTTTTTT.